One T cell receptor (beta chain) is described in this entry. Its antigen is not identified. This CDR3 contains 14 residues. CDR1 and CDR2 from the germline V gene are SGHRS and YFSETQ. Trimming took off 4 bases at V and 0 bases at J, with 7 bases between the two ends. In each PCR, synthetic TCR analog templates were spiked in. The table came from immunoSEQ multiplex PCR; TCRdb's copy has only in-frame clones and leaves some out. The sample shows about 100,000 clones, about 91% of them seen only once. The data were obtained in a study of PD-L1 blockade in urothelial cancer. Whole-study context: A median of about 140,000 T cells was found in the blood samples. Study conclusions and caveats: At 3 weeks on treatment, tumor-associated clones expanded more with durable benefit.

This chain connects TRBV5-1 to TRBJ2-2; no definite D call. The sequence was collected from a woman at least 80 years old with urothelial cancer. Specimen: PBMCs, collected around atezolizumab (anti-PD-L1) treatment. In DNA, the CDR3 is TGCGCCAGCAGCACTACGGCGAACACCGGGGAGCTGTTTTTT. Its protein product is CASSTTANTGELFF.